This T cell receptor beta chain was identified during a study of regulatory T cells in long-lasting Graves disease. TCR beta libraries were built with iRepertoire HTBI primers and Arm-PCR of CDR3 regions. TCRdb fed the multiplex PCR reads into MiXCR, producing one record per CDR3 protein. Seen here are fewer than 350,000 distinct CDR3 sequences, about a sixth observed once, and the top ten hold 35% to 45%. The germline CDR1 and CDR2 sequences are MDHEN and SYDVKM. Trimming pared 2 bases from V and 0 bases from J, leaving 20 bases between. The CDR3 length is 19 residues. The time point is: newly diagnosed GD, antithyroid drugs for less than 3 months. Scientists built the TCR library using RNA that was extracted from PBMCs. This clonotype was observed at least ten times.

The chain links TRBV28 to TRBJ1-5, with D perhaps TRBD1 (5 bases). The clonotype originates from a female donor with Graves disease. The material was peripheral blood mononuclear cells (PBMCs), obtained at new diagnosis, from a patient treated with antithyroid drugs. The chain's CDR3 is CASSLPNYRGTDSNQPQHF. The CDR3 coding sequence is TGTGCCAGCAGTTTACCAAACTACCGGGGGACGGATAGCAATCAGCCCCAGCATTTT.